This T cell receptor beta chain was identified during a study of CD8 T cells in Susac syndrome. The study, taken as a whole, reports: As the study acknowledged, the number of individuals in its TCR sequencing and HLA analysis was relatively small.

Sequencing of TCR beta drew on CD8+ and CD4+ T cells from blood. Negative isolation yielded the CD8+ and CD4+ T cells, while FACS enriched the TEMRA cells. The CDR3 runs 13 residues. Trimming cost V 4 bases and J 3 bases; bases outside gene matches: 2. The germline CDR1 and CDR2 sequences are SGHNT and YYREEE (reference sequence). Comment on this clonotype: Its specificity is not known.

The RNA, about 0.5 to 1 ug, was put through reverse transcription using random hexamers. With immunoSEQ multiplex PCR, TCR beta CDR3 was amplified across 54 Vbeta and 13 Jbeta. TCRdb used MiXCR to reprocess the immunoSEQ multiplex PCR reads, holding one entry per CDR3 protein. This table has 150,000 to 200,000 distinct CDR3 sequences, 94% appearing once. What was sequenced was CD4+ T cells from PBMCs. This chain joins TRBV5-4 and TRBJ2-7, with 9 nucleotides matching TRBD2. The sequence came from a human donor with multiple sclerosis. CDR3 sequence: CASSRLADYEQYF. In nucleotides, the CDR3 is TGTGCCAGCAGCCGACTAGCGGACTACGAGCAGTACTTC.